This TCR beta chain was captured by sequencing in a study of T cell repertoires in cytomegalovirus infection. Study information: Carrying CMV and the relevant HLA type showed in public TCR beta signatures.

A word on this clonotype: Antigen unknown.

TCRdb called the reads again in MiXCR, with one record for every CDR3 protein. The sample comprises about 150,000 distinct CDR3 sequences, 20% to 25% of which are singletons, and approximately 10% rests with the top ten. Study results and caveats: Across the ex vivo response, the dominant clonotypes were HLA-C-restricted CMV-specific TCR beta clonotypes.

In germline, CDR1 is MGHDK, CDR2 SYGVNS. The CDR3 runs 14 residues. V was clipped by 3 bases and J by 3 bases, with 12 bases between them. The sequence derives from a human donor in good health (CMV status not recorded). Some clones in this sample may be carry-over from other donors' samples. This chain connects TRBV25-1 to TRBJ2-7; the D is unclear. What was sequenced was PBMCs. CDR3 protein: CASSEARMGYEQYF. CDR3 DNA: TGTGCCAGCAGTGAGGCGAGAATGGGCTACGAGCAGTACTTC.